The 15 T cell receptor beta chains presented below share a single source sample, sequenced in a study of blood T cell repertoires in COVID-19. The assay was immunoSEQ multiplex PCR, and TCRdb's table has in-frame clones only and misses some. This sample has about 190,000 clones, with about 77% found just once. Specimen: PBMCs or T cells enriched from blood (not recorded which). These receptors were collected from a woman aged 45-60 years with acute COVID-19.

The gene calls are TRBV5-1 and TRBJ1-1; 11 positions match TRBD1. CDR1 SGHRS and CDR2 YFSETQ come from the germline V gene. CDR3 size: 13 residues. The junction had 5 bases not matched to a gene; V was cut back by 4 bases and J by 9 bases. CDR3 nucleotide sequence: TGCGCCAGCAGCCGATCGGACAGGGGGCAAGCTTTCTTT. Translation: CASSRSDRGQAFF.

In its sample, this clone was seen a few times. The chain uses TRBV19 and TRBJ1-2; D remains ambiguous. CDR1 and CDR2 (germline): LNHDA, SQIVND (reference sequence). Between the trimmed V and J ends, which lost 3 bases and 4 bases, there was a span of 27 bases. The CDR3 has 19 residues. Here the CDR3 reads CASSIPIESVGRFTYGYTF. Written as DNA, the CDR3 is TGTGCCAGTAGTATTCCGATCGAATCAGTCGGGAGATTTACCTATGGCTACACCTTC.

The chain recombines TRBV9 with TRBJ2-3; 9 nucleotides align to TRBD2. This CDR3 has 17 amino acids. J lost 3 bases, V lost 0 bases, and 8 bases had no gene match. Germline V gene sequence: CDR1 SGDLS, CDR2 YYNGEE. This CDR3 is CASSVDPAGGPTDTQYF. CDR3 coding DNA: TGTGCCAGCAGCGTAGATCCGGCGGGGGGGCCGACAGATACGCAGTATTTT. Complete variable domain (other parts from reference TRBV9 and TRBJ2-3): DSGVTQTPKHLITATGQRVTLRCSPRSGDLSVYWYQQSLDQGLQFLIQYYNGEERAKGNILERFSAQQFPDLHSELNLSSLELGDSALYFCASSVDPAGGPTDTQYFGPGTRLTVL.

J is TRBJ1-4 and V is TRBV2; 8 bases line up with TRBD1. This CDR3 region has 12 residues. Germline CDR1 and CDR2: SNHLY and FYNNEI. CDR3 DNA: TGTGCTGGGGGGCAGGGGGCTGAAAAACTGTTTTTT. Protein sequence: CAGGQGAEKLFF.

V gene TRBV7-8 combines with J gene TRBJ2-1; the match to TRBD2 covers 10 bases. Germline V gives CDR1 SGHVS, CDR2 FQNEAQ. V lost 5 bases, J lost 4 bases, and 5 bases stayed unmatched. This CDR3 region has 15 residues. CDR3 region: CASSPLAGDYNEQFF. CDR3 sequence (DNA): TGTGCCAGCAGCCCGCTAGCGGGAGATTACAATGAGCAGTTCTTC.

V and J are TRBV2 and TRBJ1-2; tentatively, D is TRBD1 (5 bases). Looked up from germline, CDR1 is SNHLY and CDR2 is FYNNEI. This CDR3 comprises 13 residues. Trimming pared 6 bases from V and 7 bases from J, leaving 15 bases between. The CDR3 here is CASRPDTQAGYTF. CDR3 in DNA: TGTGCCAGCAGGCCGGACACACAAGCTGGCTACACCTTC.

The CDR3 bases are TGCGCCAGCAGCCGCTTATTAGGCAGGTGGAATCAGCCCCAGCATTTT. It is translated as CASSRLLGRWNQPQHF. The chain employs TRBV4-1 and TRBJ1-5; no definite D call. Trimming removed 4 bases at V and 4 bases at J, with 17 bases between. The CDR3 sequence is 16 residues long. Germline CDR1 MGHRA, CDR2 YSYEKL.

This chain joins TRBV5-1 and TRBJ2-2, with a weak D call TRBD2 (6 bases). CDR1 SGHRS and CDR2 YFSETQ come from the germline V gene. CDR3 size: 15 residues. V was pared by 6 bases and J by 2 bases, with 14 bases between. CDR3 DNA sequence: TGCGCCAGCAATGGCGGGGCGAGTAACACCGGGGAGCTGTTTTTT. It encodes CASNGGASNTGELFF.

This clone was detected once. The rearrangement joins TRBV29-1 to TRBJ1-1; D is unresolved. CDR3 length: 13 amino acids. The germline V gene encodes CDR1 SQVTM and CDR2 ANQGSEA. V was pared by 6 bases and J by 7 bases, with 18 bases between. The CDR3 here is CSVIAFSRGEAFF. For the CDR3, the DNA is TGCAGCGTCATTGCTTTTAGTCGGGGTGAAGCTTTCTTT. The full variable domain, completed using reference TRBV29-1 and TRBJ1-1, is SAVISQKPSRDICQRGTSLTIQCQVDSQVTMMFWYRQQPGQSLTLIATANQGSEATYESGFVIDKFPISRPNLTFSTLTVSNMSPEDSSIYLCSVIAFSRGEAFFGQGTRLTVV.

The chain uses TRBV5-5 and TRBJ1-5; D not certain. Germline V gives CDR1 SGHKS, CDR2 YYEKEE (reference sequence). The CDR3 contains 14 residues. V lost 0 bases to trimming and J lost 3 bases, with 7 bases between them. DNA of the CDR3: TGTGCCAGCAGCTTGGTCCAGATCAATCAGCCCCAGCATTTT. It codes for CASSLVQINQPQHF.

This clone was seen only once. The chain combines TRBV24-1 with TRBJ2-2, with 8 bases fitting TRBD1. The CDR3 spans 16 residues. CDR1 is KGHDR and CDR2 is SFDVKD in the germline V gene. V was pared by 3 bases and J by 1 base, with 3 bases of the junction left unmatched. CDR3 DNA sequence: TGTGCCACCAGTGATCGGACAGGGAAGAACACCGGGGAGCTGTTTTTT. Protein sequence: CATSDRTGKNTGELFF.

This clone was recorded only once. Written as DNA, the CDR3 is TGTGCCAGCAGCATTTTCGGGAACGCGAACACCGGGGAGCTGTTTTTT. As protein: CASSIFGNANTGELFF. The chain joins TRBV2 to TRBJ2-2, with D tentatively TRBD2 (5 bases). From germline, CDR1 is SNHLY and CDR2 FYNNEI. The CDR3 is 16 amino acids. V was shortened by 6 bases and J by 0 bases, with 14 bases between the two germline ends. Full variable domain (outside the CDR3, taken from reference TRBV2 and TRBJ2-2): EPEVTQTPSHQVTQMGQEVILRCVPISNHLYFYWYRQILGQKVEFLVSFYNNEISEKSEIFDDQFSVERPDGSNFTLKIRSTKLEDSAMYFCASSIFGNANTGELFFGEGSRLTVL.

The genes are TRBV19 and TRBJ1-4; D is possibly TRBD1 (6 bases). V shed 1 base and J shed 5 bases, with 11 bases lying between them. The V gene's germline CDR1 is LNHDA and CDR2 SQIVND (reference sequence). CDR3 length: 15 amino acids. Written as DNA, the CDR3 is TGTGCCAGTAGTATAGTTTGGCAGGGGAATGAAAAACTGTTTTTT. As protein: CASSIVWQGNEKLFF.

This sequence joins TRBV1 and TRBJ2-2; the table's D call TRBD2 went unverified against the DNA. TRBV1 is a recognized pseudogene. The CDR3 loop spans 18 amino acids. The CDR3 here is CTSSQGCLCGERPGELFF. The DNA for the CDR3 is TGCACCAGCAGCCAAGGGTGTCTTTGCGGGGAGAGGCCCGGGGAGCTGTTTTTT.

This clone was picked up one time. The V gene is TRBV3-1 (or the pseudogene TRBV3-2), the J gene TRBJ2-7, with D possibly TRBD1 on 6 matching bases. Germline V lookup: CDR1 LGHDT, CDR2 YNNKEL (reference sequence). This CDR3 comprises 16 residues. Trimming stripped 0 bases from V and 6 bases from J, with 18 bases between. The CDR3 sequence is CASSQEGQGPTVEQYV. DNA for the CDR3: TGTGCCAGCAGCCAAGAGGGCCAGGGGCCTACGGTCGAGCAGTACGTC.